The 4 T cell receptor beta chains below come from one sample, sequenced in a study of identical twins. MiXCR, applied by TCRdb to the 5' RACE reads, yields one record per CDR3 protein. The sample has approximately 1.8 million distinct CDR3 sequences; roughly 35% are singletons. Sequencing was performed on cord blood. The receptors were sampled from a newborn girl in good health.

The chain is built from TRBV14 and TRBJ2-2, with unresolved D. V was clipped by 4 bases and J by 5 bases, with 14 bases between them. The germline V gene has CDR1 SGHDN and CDR2 FVKESK. This CDR3 spans 15 amino acids. The CDR3 coding sequence is TGTGCCAGCAGCCGGGTCCCCTATCTGACCGGGGAGCTGTTTTTT. Protein product: CASSRVPYLTGELFF.

This clonotype has a count of ten or more. The chain links TRBV28 to TRBJ2-1; no clear D gene. Trimming stripped 3 bases from V and 9 bases from J, with 9 bases between. Germline V CDR1 and CDR2: MDHEN, SYDVKM. The CDR3 extends over 12 amino acids. The CDR3: CASSLRGFEQFF. Written as DNA, the CDR3 is TGTGCCAGCAGTTTGCGTGGGTTTGAGCAGTTCTTC.

The gene calls are TRBV7-2 and TRBJ2-5; 10 bases fit TRBD2. Germline values: CDR1 SGHTA, CDR2 FQGNSA. The CDR3 totals 15 residues. V gave up 5 bases and J gave up 5 bases; unmatched junction bases: 8. For the CDR3, the DNA is TGTGCCAGCAGCGAAAGCGGGAGGGAGGCGGAGACCCAGTACTTC. Protein product: CASSESGREAETQYF.

This clonotype was seen a handful of times. The chain carries TRBV20-1 and TRBJ2-3; TRBD2 matches 10 bases. Germline loops: CDR1 DFQATT, CDR2 SNEGSKA (reference sequence). The length of the CDR3 is 14 residues. Trimming removed 2 bases from V and 7 bases from J; junction bases left unmatched: 6. CDR3 region: CSARRTSGIHTQYF. CDR3 nucleotide sequence: TGCAGTGCTAGACGTACTAGCGGGATCCATACGCAGTATTTT.